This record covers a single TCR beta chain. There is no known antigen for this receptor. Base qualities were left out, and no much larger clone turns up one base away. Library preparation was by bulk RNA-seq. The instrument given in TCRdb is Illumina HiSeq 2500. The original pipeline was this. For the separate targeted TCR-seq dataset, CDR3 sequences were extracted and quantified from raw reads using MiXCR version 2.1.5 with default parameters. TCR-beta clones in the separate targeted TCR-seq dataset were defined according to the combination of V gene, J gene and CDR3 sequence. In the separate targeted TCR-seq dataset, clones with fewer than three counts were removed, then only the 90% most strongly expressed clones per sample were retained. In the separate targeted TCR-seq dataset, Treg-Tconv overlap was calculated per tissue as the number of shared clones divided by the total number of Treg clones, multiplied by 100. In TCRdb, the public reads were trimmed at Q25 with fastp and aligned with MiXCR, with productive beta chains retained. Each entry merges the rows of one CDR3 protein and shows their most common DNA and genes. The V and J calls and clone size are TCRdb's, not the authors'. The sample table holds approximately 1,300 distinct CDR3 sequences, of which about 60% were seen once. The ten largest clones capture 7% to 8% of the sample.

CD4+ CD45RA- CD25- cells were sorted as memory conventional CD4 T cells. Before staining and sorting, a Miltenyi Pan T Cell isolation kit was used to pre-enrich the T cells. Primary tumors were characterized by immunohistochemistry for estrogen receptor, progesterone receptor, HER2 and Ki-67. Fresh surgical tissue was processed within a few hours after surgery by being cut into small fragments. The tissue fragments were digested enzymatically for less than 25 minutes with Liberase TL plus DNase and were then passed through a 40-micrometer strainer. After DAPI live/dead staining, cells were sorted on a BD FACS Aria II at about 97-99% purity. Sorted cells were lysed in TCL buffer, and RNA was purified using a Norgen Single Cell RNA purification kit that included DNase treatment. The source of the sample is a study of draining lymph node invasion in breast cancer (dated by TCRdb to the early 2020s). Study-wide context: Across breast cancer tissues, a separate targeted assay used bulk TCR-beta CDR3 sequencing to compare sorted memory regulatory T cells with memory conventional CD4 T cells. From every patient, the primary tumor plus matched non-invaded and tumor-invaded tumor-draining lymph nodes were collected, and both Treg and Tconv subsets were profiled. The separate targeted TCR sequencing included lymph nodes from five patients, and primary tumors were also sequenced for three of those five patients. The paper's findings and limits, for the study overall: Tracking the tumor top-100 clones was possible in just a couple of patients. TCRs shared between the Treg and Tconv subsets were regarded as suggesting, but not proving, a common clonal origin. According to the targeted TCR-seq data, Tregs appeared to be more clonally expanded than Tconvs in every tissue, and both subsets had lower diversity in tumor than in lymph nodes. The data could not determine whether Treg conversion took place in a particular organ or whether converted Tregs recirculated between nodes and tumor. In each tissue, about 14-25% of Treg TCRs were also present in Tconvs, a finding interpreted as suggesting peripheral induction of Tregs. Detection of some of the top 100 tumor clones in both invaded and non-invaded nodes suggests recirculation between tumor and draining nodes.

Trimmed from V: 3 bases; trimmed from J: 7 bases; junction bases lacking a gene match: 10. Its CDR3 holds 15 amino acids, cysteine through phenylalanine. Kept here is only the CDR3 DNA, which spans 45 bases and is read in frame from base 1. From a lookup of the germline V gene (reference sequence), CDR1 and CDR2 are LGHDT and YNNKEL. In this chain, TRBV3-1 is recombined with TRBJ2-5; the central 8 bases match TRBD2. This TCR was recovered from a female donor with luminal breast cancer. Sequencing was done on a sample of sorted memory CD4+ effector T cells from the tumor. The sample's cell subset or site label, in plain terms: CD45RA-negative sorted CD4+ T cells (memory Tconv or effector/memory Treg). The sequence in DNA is TGTGCCAGCAGCCATACCTTTAGCGGGGAAGTGACCCAGTACTTC. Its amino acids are CASSHTFSGEVTQYF.